This T cell receptor beta chain was obtained from a study of T-cell memory formation after mild COVID-19. Study overall: The study found TCR clusters largely donor specific. Regarding the study as a whole: Whereas later expanders leaned CD4+, clones contracting day 15 to 85 showed a balanced CD4/CD8 makeup.

As regards this clonotype: What it binds is unknown.

5'RACE with constant-segment primers yielded barcoded, UMI-tagged TCR alpha and TCR beta cDNA libraries. TCRdb reprocessed the 5' RACE reads via MiXCR and lists one record per CDR3 protein. Found here are fewer than 550,000 distinct CDR3 sequences, 20% of them singletons; the top ten hold roughly 8.4%. The origin of this receptor is an adult woman who had mild COVID-19 (a few samples of this study predate the infection). Cell type and time point are not known. The sequenced material came from PBMCs or a T cell subset sorted from them (not recorded which).

This CDR3 is CASTPSRQGAYEQYF. The DNA for the CDR3 is TGTGCCAGCACCCCGAGTCGACAGGGGGCCTACGAGCAGTACTTC. V usage is TRBV12-3 or TRBV12-4 and J usage is TRBJ2-7, with 9 positions matching TRBD1. This CDR3 is 15 amino acids long. The V segment lost 7 bases and the J segment 2 bases; nucleotides outside the gene matches: 9.